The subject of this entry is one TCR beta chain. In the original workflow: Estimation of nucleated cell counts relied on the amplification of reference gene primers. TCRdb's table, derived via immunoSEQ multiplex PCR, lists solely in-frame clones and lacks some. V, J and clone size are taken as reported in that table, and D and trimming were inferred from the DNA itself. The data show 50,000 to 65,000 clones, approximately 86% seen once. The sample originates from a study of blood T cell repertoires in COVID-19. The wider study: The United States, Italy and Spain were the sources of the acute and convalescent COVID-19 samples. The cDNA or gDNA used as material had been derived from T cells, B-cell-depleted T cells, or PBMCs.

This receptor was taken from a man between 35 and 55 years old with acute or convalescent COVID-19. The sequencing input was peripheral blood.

The CDR3 is CASSSRELGEQYF. The CDR3 nucleotides read TGTGCCAGCAGTAGCAGGGAACTGGGAGAGCAGTACTTC. The genes are TRBV6-6 and TRBJ2-7; D might be TRBD1 (5 bases). Germline assignment: CDR1 MNHNY and CDR2 SVGAGI (reference sequence). There are 13 residues in the CDR3. The ends were cut back, 5 bases at V and 7 bases at J, with 15 bases in the middle.